Shown below are 6 T cell receptor beta chains from a single sample sequenced in a study of shared clonotypes between healthy human individuals. The repertoire was sequenced with immunoSEQ multiplex PCR; TCRdb's copy has only in-frame clones and lacks some. In the table there are 500,000 or so clones, about 96% of which are singletons. The specimen was naive CD4+ T cells sorted from blood. Subset given: CD45RA+ positively selected. The source is a woman in her twenties or thirties in good health.

The V call is TRBV5-1, the J call TRBJ2-2; the D gene could be TRBD1 or TRBD2 (5 bases each). CDR1 is SGHRS, CDR2 YFSETQ, per germline. This CDR3 is 16 amino acids long. V dropped 0 bases and J dropped 4 bases, with 13 bases sitting between them. The CDR3 sequence: CASSLVPGTLTGELFF. CDR3 DNA sequence: TGCGCCAGCAGCTTGGTCCCCGGGACCCTCACCGGGGAGCTGTTTTTT.

This chain links TRBV27 with TRBJ2-1; 15 bases are a match to TRBD2. The junction had 13 bases not matched to a gene; V was cut back by 4 bases and J by 3 bases. The V gene's germline CDR1 is MNHEY and CDR2 SMNVEV (reference sequence). The CDR3 consists of 20 residues. Written as DNA, the CDR3 is TGTGCCAGCAGTTCATCACCGGGACTAGCGGGAGGTCCCCACTACAATGAGCAGTTCTTC. Its translation: CASSSSPGLAGGPHYNEQFF.

The chain is built from TRBV10-3 and TRBJ1-3; no clear D. CDR1 is ENHRY and CDR2 is SYGVKD in the germline V gene. The V end lost 3 bases, the J end lost 2 bases, and 8 bases lay between the germline ends. This CDR3 comprises 14 residues. CDR3 in DNA: TGTGCCATCAGTGAAGAGTACCCTGGAAACACCATATATTTT. Its translation: CAISEEYPGNTIYF.

The gene calls are TRBV19 and TRBJ2-5; D is undetermined. The DNA matches TRBJ2-7 better at its end, which makes the J call doubtful. CDR1 and CDR2 (germline): LNHDA, SQIVND (reference sequence). The CDR3 runs 14 residues. In DNA, the CDR3 is TGTGCCAGTAGTATCACAGCTACCCCCTACGAGCAGTACTTC. It translates to CASSITATPYEQYF.

The V gene is TRBV9, the J gene TRBJ1-2; TRBD1 is a possible D gene (5 bases). The CDR3 sequence is 15 residues long. Germline CDR1 and CDR2: SGDLS and YYNGEE. V was cut by 4 bases and J by 2 bases, with 15 bases left in between. The CDR3 is CASSNHRPANYGYTF. The CDR3 region has the DNA TGTGCCAGCAGCAACCACAGGCCCGCCAACTATGGCTACACCTTC.

V is TRBV4-1 and J is TRBJ1-3, with 7 bases lining up with TRBD1. Trimming cost V 0 bases and J 0 bases; bases outside gene matches: 5. The CDR3 covers 17 residues. Germline-derived CDR1 and CDR2 are MGHRA and YSYEKL. The CDR3 loop reads CASSQDRGQNSGNTIYF. The CDR3 DNA reads as TGCGCCAGCAGCCAAGATAGGGGGCAGAACTCTGGAAACACCATATATTTT.